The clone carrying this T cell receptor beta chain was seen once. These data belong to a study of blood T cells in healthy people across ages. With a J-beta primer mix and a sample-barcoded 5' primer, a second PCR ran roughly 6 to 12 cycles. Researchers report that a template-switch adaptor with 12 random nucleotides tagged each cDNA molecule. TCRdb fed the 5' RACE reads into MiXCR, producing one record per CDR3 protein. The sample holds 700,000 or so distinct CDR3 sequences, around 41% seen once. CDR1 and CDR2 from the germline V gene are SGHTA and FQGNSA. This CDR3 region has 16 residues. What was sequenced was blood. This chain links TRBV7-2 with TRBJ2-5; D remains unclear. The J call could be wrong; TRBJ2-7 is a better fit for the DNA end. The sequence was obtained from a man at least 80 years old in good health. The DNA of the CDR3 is TGTGCCAGCAGCTTAGGTGGCAGGACGACCCACGACGAGCAGTACTTC. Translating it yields CASSLGGRTTHDEQYF.